The source of this T cell receptor (beta chain) is a study of glioma-infiltrating T cells after dendritic cell vaccination. Profiled with immunoSEQ multiplex PCR; TCRdb holds only in-frame clones, not every one. Here the sample spans tens of thousands of clones, almost 85% being singletons. Germline loops: CDR1 SGHKS, CDR2 YYEKEE (reference sequence). Trimming took 3 bases from V and 4 from J, leaving 15 bases between them. CDR3 length equals 15 residues. The chain joins TRBV5-5 to TRBJ2-3, with TRBD1 as a possible D gene (6 bases). This receptor was taken from a human donor with glioblastoma. The sequences come from blood, collected before dendritic cell vaccination. The CDR3 loop is CASSYDRIVADTQYF. In nucleotides, the CDR3 is TGTGCCAGCAGCTACGACAGGATCGTAGCAGATACGCAGTATTTT. The complete variable domain, with remaining parts taken from reference TRBV5-5 and TRBJ2-3, reads DAGVTQSPTHLIKTRGQQVTLRCSPISGHKSVSWYQQVLGQGPQFIFQYYEKEERGRGNFPDRFSARQFPNYSSELNVNALLLGDSALYLCASSYDRIVADTQYFGPGTRLTVL.